A selection of T cell receptor beta chains follows, all from one sample in a study of blood T cell repertoires in COVID-19. Sequencing was performed with immunoSEQ multiplex PCR; in TCRdb, only in-frame clones are kept and a portion is missing. The sample yields tens of thousands of clones, around 74% seen once. Sequencing input: peripheral blood. The source of these receptors is an elderly woman with active or convalescent COVID-19. Each CDR3 is given with its conserved first and last residue. D genes are given only for firm matches. Size is stated for part of the rows, as once, few or many counts, or as a class when the clone is expanded.

j_call	clone_size	d_call	v_call	cdr3_length	cdr3_nt	cdr3_aa
TRBJ2-7	NA	NA	TRBV27	12	TGTGCCAGCCGAACAGGAACCTACGAGCAGTACTTC	CASRTGTYEQYF
TRBJ2-7	NA	TRBD1	TRBV4-3	14	TGCGCCAGCAGCCAAGTGACAGGGTTCTACGAGCAGTACTTC	CASSQVTGFYEQYF
TRBJ1-2	NA	NA	TRBV5-5	14	TGTGCCAGCAGCCCCGGACACCTTAACTATGGCTACACCTTC	CASSPGHLNYGYTF
TRBJ2-3	NA	NA	TRBV5-4	15	TGTGCCAGCAGTCGTGGGGTCGCTAGCGCAGATACGCAGTATTTT	CASSRGVASADTQYF
TRBJ1-1	NA	TRBD1	TRBV4-3	15	TGCGCCAGCAGCCGAGGGACAGGGGGAGACACTGAAGCTTTCTTT	CASSRGTGGDTEAFF
TRBJ1-2	NA	NA	TRBV27	15	TGTGCCAGCGGATCAACAGGGTGGGGGAGCTATGGCTACACCTTC	CASGSTGWGSYGYTF
TRBJ2-1	NA	NA	TRBV11-2	14	TGTGCCAGCAGCCCACCGGGTTATGTAGATGAGCAGTTCTTC	CASSPPGYVDEQFF
TRBJ1-6	few	TRBD1	TRBV27	15	TGTGCCAGCAGTTTAACCGGGACAGGGCGGTCACCCCTCCACTTT	CASSLTGTGRSPLHF
TRBJ1-1	NA	NA	TRBV29-1	15	TGCAGCCCTGGGGTCTTGAGGACGGGAGGGTCTGAAGCTTTCTTT	CSPGVLRTGGSEAFF
TRBJ1-6	NA	NA	TRBV3-1/TRBV3-2	13	TGTGCCAGCAGCCAAGTCAATAATTCACCCCTCCACTTT	CASSQVNNSPLHF
TRBJ1-2	NA	NA	TRBV19	12	TGTGCCAGTAGTATACCCCAGGGTGGCTACACCTTC	CASSIPQGGYTF
TRBJ2-2	NA	TRBD1	TRBV19	14	TGTGCCAGTGGAAGGACAGGGTCGACCGGGGAGCTGTTTTTT	CASGRTGSTGELFF
TRBJ1-3	NA	TRBD1	TRBV10-1	13	TGCGCCAGCAGGAGGGGGCCTGGAAACACCATATATTTT	CASRRGPGNTIYF
TRBJ2-1	NA	TRBD1	TRBV6-2/TRBV6-3	17	TGTGCCAGCAGTTACAACCCAGGGGGCGCAGGGACGAATGAGCAGTTCTTC	CASSYNPGGAGTNEQFF
TRBJ2-1	NA	NA	TRBV21-1	21	TGTGCCAGCAGCAAAATAGCCTACCATCCATGTAGCGGCATCTCCTACAATGAGCAGTTCTTC	CASSKIAYHPCSGISYNEQFF
TRBJ2-2	NA	TRBD2	TRBV27	18	TGTGCCAGCAGTTCCCCCCCTCTAGCGGGAGGCGTCACCGGGGAGCTGTTTTTT	CASSSPPLAGGVTGELFF
TRBJ1-1	NA	TRBD1	TRBV2	15	TGTGCCAGTCTCCAAACGGGACAGGGGGAGTACGGGGCTTTCTTT	CASLQTGQGEYGAFF
TRBJ1-6	NA	TRBD1	TRBV6-2/TRBV6-3	15	TGTGCCAGCAGTCGGCGGACAGGGGATATTACACCCCTCCACTTT	CASSRRTGDITPLHF
TRBJ2-7	NA	TRBD1	TRBV5-1	15	TGCGCCAGCAGCACTACCGGGACAGGCTCCTACGAGCAGTACTTC	CASSTTGTGSYEQYF
TRBJ2-7	NA	NA	TRBV30	12	TGTGCCTGGAGTGGGACTTCCTACGAGCAGTACTTC	CAWSGTSYEQYF
TRBJ1-2	NA	NA	TRBV28	14	TGTGCCAGCTCTAGAACATTCGCCCTCTATGGCTACACCTTC	CASSRTFALYGYTF
TRBJ2-3	NA	TRBD2	TRBV27	16	TGTGCCAGCAGTATGGGACTAGCGGGGCTCACAGATACGCAGTATTTT	CASSMGLAGLTDTQYF
TRBJ2-1	few	NA	TRBV9	11	TGTGCCAGCGGTAGAAGGGGTGAGCAGTTCTTC	CASGRRGEQFF
TRBJ1-1	NA	NA	TRBV6-5	13	TGTGCCAGCAGTCTACAGGTGAACACTGAAGCTTTCTTT	CASSLQVNTEAFF
TRBJ1-2	NA	NA	TRBV12-3/TRBV12-4	12	TGTGCCAGCTATCCAGGGGCGGGTGGCTACACCTTC	CASYPGAGGYTF
TRBJ2-7	NA	TRBD2	TRBV12-3/TRBV12-4	13	TGTGCCAGCAGGTTCCGGGGGGCCTACGAGCAGTACTTC	CASRFRGAYEQYF
TRBJ1-5	once	NA	TRBV28	14	TGTGCCAGCAGGAAAGACCGGGACCGGGAGGCTCAGCATTTT	CASRKDRDREAQHF
TRBJ2-3	few	TRBD2	TRBV10-3	17	TGTGCCATCAGTGAAACATGGGCGGCGGGGGACACAGATACGCAGTATTTT	CAISETWAAGDTDTQYF
TRBJ1-4	once	NA	TRBV18	17	TGTGCCAGCTCACCGTCTATTTTAAACACAGGGAATGAAAAACTGTTTTTT	CASSPSILNTGNEKLFF
TRBJ1-3	NA	NA	TRBV10-3	16	TGTGCCATCAGTGAGTCCAGTAGGGGATTTGGAAACACCATATATTTT	CAISESSRGFGNTIYF
TRBJ2-2	NA	TRBD1	TRBV27	16	TGTGCCAGCAGTACACGACAGGGAATCGGGGCCGGGGAGCTGTTTTTT	CASSTRQGIGAGELFF
TRBJ2-7	NA	TRBD1	TRBV6-5	14	TGTGCCAGCACTCTGGGACAGGTCGTATACGAGCAGTACTTC	CASTLGQVVYEQYF
TRBJ1-2	once	NA	TRBV19	15	TGTGCCAGTAGTACCTCCGGAGGAGGGAGCTATGGCTACACCTTC	CASSTSGGGSYGYTF
TRBJ2-1	NA	NA	TRBV6-5	14	TGTGCCAGCAACAGAGGGACAGCGGGCCATGAGCAGTTCTTC	CASNRGTAGHEQFF
TRBJ1-2	NA	NA	TRBV29-1	11	TGCAGCGTTGAACGGAACTATGGCTACACCTTC	CSVERNYGYTF
TRBJ1-3	NA	NA	TRBV29-1	13	TGCAGCGTTGCTTTATTAGCTGGAAACACCATATATTTT	CSVALLAGNTIYF
TRBJ2-7	NA	TRBD1	TRBV2	15	TGTGCCAGCAGAAGGGACAGGTCAACCTCCTACGAGCAGTACTTC	CASRRDRSTSYEQYF